This is a list of T cell receptor beta chains from one sample in a study of liver allograft versus peripheral blood T cells. TCRdb re-called the reads through MiXCR, storing one row per CDR3 protein. Here the sample spans approximately 9,100 distinct CDR3 sequences, 14% to 15% being singletons. The receptors come from a human patient who had a liver transplant. Among the T cells, some may be from the graft donor. CDR3s include the opening cysteine and the closing phenylalanine or tryptophan. A D gene is named only where the DNA matches it firmly. Clone size is shown for a subset of rows, as once, few, many or a class of expanded clone.

v_call	clone_size	d_call	j_call	cdr3_aa	cdr3_nt
TRBV30	-	-	TRBJ2-5	CAWSPGGEETQYF	TGTGCCTGGAGCCCCGGAGGAGAAGAGACCCAGTACTTC
TRBV19	medium-sized	-	TRBJ2-5	CASSIVANQETQYF	TGTGCCAGTAGTATAGTGGCCAACCAAGAGACCCAGTACTTC
TRBV20-1	few	TRBD2	TRBJ2-3	CSASLFLAGRTDTQYF	TGCAGTGCTAGTTTATTCCTAGCGGGACGCACAGATACGCAGTATTTT
TRBV30	many	-	TRBJ1-5	CAWSVPGTGNQPQHF	TGTGCCTGGAGTGTACCCGGGACTGGTAATCAGCCCCAGCATTTT
TRBV28	medium-sized	TRBD1	TRBJ1-3	CASRPPGTATSGNTIYF	TGTGCCAGCAGACCCCCCGGGACAGCGACCTCTGGAAACACCATATATTTT
TRBV6-2/TRBV6-3	-	TRBD2	TRBJ2-1	CASRHGLAGNNEQFF	TGTGCCAGCAGACACGGACTAGCGGGTAACAATGAGCAGTTCTTC
TRBV7-2	-	TRBD1	TRBJ2-5	CASSYGQGAETQYF	TGTGCCAGCAGCTACGGACAGGGCGCCGAGACCCAGTACTTC
TRBV19	many	-	TRBJ2-1	CASSIDRTPYNEQFF	TGTGCCAGTAGTATCGACAGGACTCCCTACAATGAGCAGTTCTTC
TRBV27	medium-sized	-	TRBJ1-4	CASRPGRREKLFF	TGTGCCAGCCGCCCGGGGCGCCGAGAAAAACTGTTTTTT
TRBV13	medium-sized	TRBD1	TRBJ2-7	CASSERDSSKRVTSSYEQYF	TGTGCCAGCAGCGAACGGGACAGCTCGAAACGGGTGACCAGCTCCTACGAGCAGTACTTC
TRBV7-2	medium-sized	-	TRBJ2-6	CASSLALSSGANVLTF	TGTGCCAGCAGCTTAGCTCTGAGCTCTGGGGCCAACGTCCTGACTTTC
TRBV6-1	medium-sized	TRBD2	TRBJ2-1	CASSRGLAVPSSYNEQFF	TGTGCCAGCAGCCGAGGGCTAGCGGTGCCCTCCTCCTACAATGAGCAGTTCTTC
TRBV19	few	TRBD2	TRBJ2-7	CASSALAGTTEQYF	TGTGCCAGTAGTGCGCTAGCGGGGACCACCGAGCAGTACTTC
TRBV3-1	-	TRBD2	TRBJ2-1	CASSQDPGGGYNEQFF	TGTGCCAGCAGCCAAGACCCGGGAGGGGGTTACAATGAGCAGTTCTTC
TRBV3-2	-	-	TRBJ1-5	CASSQAKKTTGVYSNQPQHF	TGTGCCAGCAGCCAAGCCAAAAAGACCACAGGCGTATATAGCAATCAGCCCCAGCATTTT
TRBV7-2	many	-	TRBJ2-1	CASSRGVLGEQFF	TGTGCCAGCAGCCGAGGAGTCCTCGGGGAGCAGTTCTTC
TRBV6-5	medium-sized	TRBD2	TRBJ2-6	CASSGRVVGANVLTF	TGTGCCAGCAGTGGGAGGGTGGTGGGGGCCAACGTCCTGACTTTC
TRBV29-1	medium-sized	-	TRBJ2-4	CSVEGTGNIQYF	TGCAGCGTTGAGGGTACTGGGAACATTCAGTACTTC
TRBV30	-	-	TRBJ1-1	CAWSVPGRPTEAFF	TGTGCCTGGAGTGTACCGGGCCGGCCCACTGAAGCTTTCTTT
TRBV6-1	medium-sized	-	TRBJ1-6	CASSDLTEGNSPLHF	TGTGCCAGCAGTGACCTAACAGAGGGGAATTCACCCCTCCACTTT
TRBV6-6	medium-sized	-	TRBJ1-3	CASGGYSGNTIYF	TGTGCCAGCGGGGGATACTCTGGAAACACCATATATTTT
TRBV6-1	medium-sized	-	TRBJ2-7	CASSFTGHSYEQYF	TGTGCCAGCAGTTTTACGGGACACTCCTACGAGCAGTACTTC
TRBV9	few	TRBD2	TRBJ2-1	CASSESGGQYNEQFF	TGTGCCAGCAGCGAGAGCGGGGGACAATACAATGAGCAGTTCTTC
TRBV20-1	-	-	TRBJ2-1	CSALWTSGGDEQFF	TGCAGTGCCCTATGGACTTCAGGAGGCGATGAGCAGTTCTTC
TRBV5-6	many	-	TRBJ1-2	CASSLGLYGYTF	TGTGCCAGCAGCTTGGGGCTCTATGGCTACACCTTC
TRBV6-2/TRBV6-3	medium-sized	-	TRBJ1-3	CAKGPASGNTIYF	TGTGCCAAGGGTCCCGCTTCTGGAAACACCATATATTTT
TRBV5-4	many	-	TRBJ2-7	CASSSTGYEQYF	TGTGCCAGCAGCTCCACAGGTTACGAGCAGTACTTC
TRBV6-5	once	TRBD1	TRBJ2-1	CASSYAGQGAEQFF	TGTGCCAGCAGTTACGCGGGACAGGGGGCTGAGCAGTTCTTC
TRBV12-3/TRBV12-4	-	-	TRBJ1-2	CASSLSLYGYTF	TGTGCCAGCAGTCTGTCCCTATATGGCTACACCTTC
TRBV5-1	few	-	TRBJ1-3	CASRPEGTSGNTIYF	TGCGCCAGCAGACCCGAGGGGACCTCTGGAAACACCATATATTTT
TRBV7-9	medium-sized	-	TRBJ1-4	CASSSRGGGEKLFF	TGTGCCAGCAGCTCACGGGGTGGCGGAGAAAAACTGTTTTTT
TRBV7-9	many	TRBD1	TRBJ1-2	CASSESTGLHGYTF	TGTGCCAGCAGCGAATCGACAGGGTTGCATGGCTACACCTTC